The clone carrying this T cell receptor beta chain turned up a few times. The data stem from a study of identical twins. Healthy Caucasians alone served as donors. TCRdb re-called the 5' RACE reads with MiXCR, one entry per CDR3 protein. There are roughly 250,000 distinct CDR3 sequences in the sample; more than 13% occur only once, and around 9% lies in the top ten. Sequenced: memory (CD45RO+) T cells sorted from blood. The receptor was derived from a woman between 18 and 29 years old in good health.

CDR3 in DNA: TGTGCCTTCCGACTAGCGCGATACGAGCAGTACTTC. It translates to CAFRLARYEQYF. The gene calls are TRBV6-1 and TRBJ2-7; 8 bases line up with TRBD2. V lost 11 bases to trimming and J lost 4 bases; unmatched junction nucleotides: 7. CDR1 and CDR2 from the germline V gene are MNHNS and SASEGT. This CDR3 has 12 residues.